This is a list of T cell receptor beta chains from one sample in a study of neoadjuvant nivolumab and ipilimumab in lung cancer. Data came from immunoSEQ multiplex PCR; TCRdb stores just in-frame clones and leaves some out. This table has tens of thousands of clones, approximately 90% appearing once. The sample here was peripheral blood, taken after neoadjuvant nivolumab, alone or with ipilimumab, at or shortly before surgery. Every receptor here comes from an adult with non-small cell lung cancer. CDR3s include the opening cysteine and the closing phenylalanine or tryptophan. The order of the fields is J gene, clone size, D gene, V gene, CDR3 DNA, CDR3 protein. The D gene is left open where the match is weak. Clone size is stated in some rows and not others, as once, few, many or a class when expanded.

j_gene: TRBJ1-6; abundance: -; d_gene: TRBD1; v_gene: TRBV7-9; CDR3nt: TGTGCCAGCACCGAGACAGGGCTGAGCTCCTATAATTCACCCCTCCACTTT; CDR3aa: CASTETGLSSYNSPLHF
j_gene: TRBJ1-1; abundance: -; d_gene: -; v_gene: TRBV5-4; CDR3nt: TGTGCCAGCAGCTCGTCCGGGTCGTCCACTGAAGCTTTCTTT; CDR3aa: CASSSSGSSTEAFF
j_gene: TRBJ2-1; abundance: once; d_gene: -; v_gene: TRBV29-1; CDR3nt: TGCAGCGTTTTATTGTTTGTTGGAAATGAGCAGTTCTTC; CDR3aa: CSVLLFVGNEQFF
j_gene: TRBJ2-7; abundance: few; d_gene: -; v_gene: TRBV5-1; CDR3nt: TGCGCCAGCAGCTTCTCCTCAACCCAATCCTACGAGCAGTACTTC; CDR3aa: CASSFSSTQSYEQYF
j_gene: TRBJ1-1; abundance: -; d_gene: -; v_gene: TRBV5-1; CDR3nt: TGCGCCAGCAGTTATGATGTAGAGAACACTGAAGCTTTCTTT; CDR3aa: CASSYDVENTEAFF
j_gene: TRBJ1-5; abundance: once; d_gene: TRBD1; v_gene: TRBV2; CDR3nt: TGTGCCAGCAGACCCGGGACAGGGAATAGCAATCAGCCCCAGCATTTT; CDR3aa: CASRPGTGNSNQPQHF
j_gene: TRBJ2-5; abundance: -; d_gene: TRBD1; v_gene: TRBV5-6; CDR3nt: TGTGCCAGCAGCTTGGTGGGACAGGGGGCCGGGGAGACCCAGTACTTC; CDR3aa: CASSLVGQGAGETQYF
j_gene: TRBJ1-3; abundance: -; d_gene: TRBD1; v_gene: TRBV6-5; CDR3nt: TGTGCCAGCGGACAGGTCTCTGGAAACACCATATATTTT; CDR3aa: CASGQVSGNTIYF
j_gene: TRBJ2-5; abundance: -; d_gene: -; v_gene: TRBV14; CDR3nt: TGTGCCAGCAGCCAAGCGCGCGGGATACAAGAGACCCAGTACTTC; CDR3aa: CASSQARGIQETQYF
j_gene: TRBJ2-1; abundance: -; d_gene: -; v_gene: TRBV2; CDR3nt: TGTGCCAGCATCCACCCCTTACACAATGAGCAGTTCTTC; CDR3aa: CASIHPLHNEQFF
j_gene: TRBJ2-3; abundance: -; d_gene: TRBD2; v_gene: TRBV15; CDR3nt: TGTGCCACCAGCAGAGATGAGCGGGGGGGCACAGATACGCAGTATTTT; CDR3aa: CATSRDERGGTDTQYF
j_gene: TRBJ2-2; abundance: -; d_gene: -; v_gene: TRBV7-3; CDR3nt: TGTGCCAGCAGGCCGCCGGGCAACACCGGGGAGCTGTTTTTT; CDR3aa: CASRPPGNTGELFF
j_gene: TRBJ1-6; abundance: -; d_gene: TRBD1; v_gene: TRBV5-4; CDR3nt: TGTGCCAGCAGCCCAGGGACAGTTTTTTCACCCCTCCACTTT; CDR3aa: CASSPGTVFSPLHF
j_gene: TRBJ1-5; abundance: -; d_gene: -; v_gene: TRBV6-5; CDR3nt: TGTGCCAGCAGTTACCGTCAGAGCAATCAGCCCCAGCATTTT; CDR3aa: CASSYRQSNQPQHF
j_gene: TRBJ2-3; abundance: once; d_gene: TRBD2; v_gene: TRBV5-6; CDR3nt: TGTGCCAGCAGCTTGGTTGGGGAGGGTTCGGATACGCAGTATTTT; CDR3aa: CASSLVGEGSDTQYF
j_gene: TRBJ1-2; abundance: -; d_gene: -; v_gene: TRBV6-1; CDR3nt: TGTGCCAGCAGAAACCCGGAGACGGGGCCCGGCTACACCTTC; CDR3aa: CASRNPETGPGYTF
j_gene: TRBJ2-2; abundance: -; d_gene: -; v_gene: TRBV4-1; CDR3nt: TGCGCCAGCAGCCAAGGTTCGGTCACCGGGGAGCTGTTTTTT; CDR3aa: CASSQGSVTGELFF
j_gene: TRBJ2-3; abundance: -; d_gene: TRBD1; v_gene: TRBV9; CDR3nt: TGTGCCAGCAGCGTTGGGACAGGGAGCACAGATACGCAGTATTTT; CDR3aa: CASSVGTGSTDTQYF
j_gene: TRBJ2-3; abundance: -; d_gene: TRBD1; v_gene: TRBV6-1; CDR3nt: TGTGCCAGCAGTGTGGACAGGTATCGCACAGATACGCAGTATTTT; CDR3aa: CASSVDRYRTDTQYF
j_gene: TRBJ2-3; abundance: -; d_gene: TRBD2; v_gene: TRBV10-3; CDR3nt: TGTGCCATCAGTGATCGTGCTAGCGGGGGGTCCACAGATACGCAGTATTTT; CDR3aa: CAISDRASGGSTDTQYF
j_gene: TRBJ2-7; abundance: -; d_gene: -; v_gene: TRBV27; CDR3nt: TGTGCCAGCAGTTCTTCCTACGAGCAGTACTTC; CDR3aa: CASSSSYEQYF
j_gene: TRBJ2-1; abundance: -; d_gene: TRBD1; v_gene: TRBV9; CDR3nt: TGTGCCAGCAGCTCCCGGACAGGGGGTAACAATGAGCAGTTCTTC; CDR3aa: CASSSRTGGNNEQFF
j_gene: TRBJ2-7; abundance: -; d_gene: -; v_gene: TRBV14; CDR3nt: TGTGCCAGCAGCCAAGCCATCGCGGGCGAGCAGTACTTC; CDR3aa: CASSQAIAGEQYF
j_gene: TRBJ2-5; abundance: -; d_gene: -; v_gene: TRBV15; CDR3nt: TGTGCCACCAGCAGAGATCCCGGACAGCGCGAGGAGACCCAGTACTTC; CDR3aa: CATSRDPGQREETQYF
j_gene: TRBJ1-6; abundance: -; d_gene: -; v_gene: TRBV18; CDR3nt: TGTGCCAGCTCACCTGCGACAGATTCACCCCTCCACTTT; CDR3aa: CASSPATDSPLHF
j_gene: TRBJ2-5; abundance: -; d_gene: TRBD2; v_gene: TRBV7-9; CDR3nt: TGTGCCAGCAGCTTAGGGCAGGGACTAGCCCTAGAGACCCAGTACTTC; CDR3aa: CASSLGQGLALETQYF
j_gene: TRBJ1-1; abundance: -; d_gene: -; v_gene: TRBV6-5; CDR3nt: TGTGCCAGCAGTTACACAGGGATCACTGAAGCTTTCTTT; CDR3aa: CASSYTGITEAFF
j_gene: TRBJ1-1; abundance: -; d_gene: TRBD1; v_gene: TRBV27; CDR3nt: TGTGCCAGCAGTATAACAGGGGGCAACACTGAAGCTTTCTTT; CDR3aa: CASSITGGNTEAFF
j_gene: TRBJ2-7; abundance: -; d_gene: TRBD1; v_gene: TRBV6-6; CDR3nt: TGTGCCAGCAGTCACCCCCGGGACAGGGCCCGCTACGAGCAGTACTTC; CDR3aa: CASSHPRDRARYEQYF
j_gene: TRBJ1-1; abundance: -; d_gene: TRBD1; v_gene: TRBV29-1; CDR3nt: TGCAGCGCCGGTGGTGGCAGGGGGCCGAACACTGAAGCTTTCTTT; CDR3aa: CSAGGGRGPNTEAFF
j_gene: TRBJ2-3; abundance: -; d_gene: TRBD2; v_gene: TRBV28; CDR3nt: TGTGCCACCTACGGGGCGGGGGGTAGCACAGATACGCAGTATTTT; CDR3aa: CATYGAGGSTDTQYF
j_gene: TRBJ1-4; abundance: -; d_gene: TRBD1; v_gene: TRBV5-1; CDR3nt: TGCGCCAGCAGCTTGGCGAGGGCGACAGGGTCTAATGAAAAACTGTTTTTT; CDR3aa: CASSLARATGSNEKLFF
j_gene: TRBJ1-1; abundance: -; d_gene: -; v_gene: TRBV5-4; CDR3nt: TGTGCCAGCAGGGACCTCCCAGGTTCTAACACTGAAGCTTTCTTT; CDR3aa: CASRDLPGSNTEAFF